The 7 T cell receptor beta chains below all came from one sample that was sequenced in a study of T cells after posttransplantation cyclophosphamide listed by TCRdb under 2016. The library was prepared using the immunoSEQ multiplex PCR assay. In its TCRdb copy, this immuneACCESS table keeps in-frame sequences only and misses some clones. Where compared with another copy, unresolved V genes explain less than half of these, and the others have no known cause. Listed for this sample are 35,000 to 40,000 clones, none observed only a single time. The top ten hold 2.5% of the sample. Sequencing used PBMCs. The receptors originated from a man over 45 in good health, CMV-negative, and a related stem cell transplant donor.

This clone was recorded many times. The V gene is TRBV7-3, the J gene TRBJ2-7; 8 bases are shared with TRBD2. Germline lookup yields CDR1 SGHTA and CDR2 FQGTGA. With V trimmed by 10 bases and J by 2 bases, 19 bases remained unmatched. The CDR3 contains 17 residues. CDR3 coding DNA: TGTGCCATCCCGCGGGGGGCGCGCCGGTTGACCCCCTACGAGCAGTACTTC. This translates into CAIPRGARRLTPYEQYF. Supplemented by reference TRBV7-3 and TRBJ2-7, the full variable domain reads GAGVSQTPSNKVTEKGKYVELRCDPISGHTALYWYRQSLGQGPEFLIYFQGTGAADDSGLPNDRFFAVRPEGSVSTLKIQRTERGDSAVYLCAIPRGARRLTPYEQYFGPGTRLTVT.

This clone has ten or more counts. Additional DNA sequences in this sample encode the identical CDR3. The chain uses TRBV7-2 and TRBJ2-7; 10 bases agree with TRBD2. This CDR3 comprises 16 residues. The germline V gene has CDR1 SGHTA and CDR2 FQGNSA. With V trimmed by 2 bases and J by 6 bases, 10 bases remained unmatched. In nucleotides, the CDR3 is TGTGCCAGCAGCTTAAGCGTCGCCCTAGCGGGGGCCGAGCAGTACTTC. Translation: CASSLSVALAGAEQYF.

Many counts were recorded for this clone. The gene calls are TRBV2 and TRBJ2-7; 8 bases align to TRBD2. Germline CDR1 SNHLY, CDR2 FYNNEI. J gave up 2 bases and V 10 bases, and 10 bases lay outside the gene matches. The CDR3 covers 14 residues. The CDR3 sequence is CATIAGSNPYEQYF. The DNA for the CDR3 is TGTGCCACCATAGCGGGATCTAACCCCTACGAGCAGTACTTC.

This clone was observed many times. V gene TRBV7-9 combines with J gene TRBJ1-1, with D possibly matching TRBD1 (5 bases). This CDR3 contains 14 residues. The ends were cut back, 1 base at V and 8 bases at J, with 14 bases in the middle. From germline, CDR1 is SEHNR and CDR2 FQNEAQ (reference sequence). CDR3: CASSLGGLGAEAFF. Here the CDR3 DNA reads TGTGCCAGCAGCTTAGGGGGACTCGGGGCAGAAGCTTTCTTT.

This clone showed up just a few times. In this CDR3 the conserved last residue, phenylalanine or tryptophan, is missing, so a read error is likely. The gene calls are TRBV4-1 and TRBJ2-7; 8 nucleotides match TRBD1. Germline CDR1 and CDR2: MGHRA and YSYEKL. This CDR3 has 16 amino acids. V dropped 1 base and J dropped 3; count of bases not matched to a gene: 8. The CDR3: CASSQGTGGRSYEQYL. CDR3 sequence (DNA): TGCGCCAGCAGCCAAGGTACAGGGGGTCGTAGCTACGAGCAGTACCTC.

This clone was recorded at least ten times. CDR3 sequence reads: CASSVGSEDTQYF. CDR3 in DNA: TGTGCCAGCAGCGTGGGCTCCGAAGATACGCAGTATTTT. The chain is built from TRBV9 and TRBJ2-3; no definite D call. Trimming cost V 2 bases and J 5 bases, with 9 bases left between them. This CDR3 spans 13 amino acids. Per the germline V gene, CDR1 is SGDLS and CDR2 is YYNGEE.

This clone appeared many times. V and J are TRBV7-9 and TRBJ2-5; possibly TRBD1 for D (6 bases). The CDR3 is made up of 15 amino acids. Trimming pared 6 bases from V and 3 bases from J, leaving 17 bases between. Germline V lookup: CDR1 SEHNR, CDR2 FQNEAQ (reference sequence). In nucleotides, the CDR3 is TGTGCCAGCAGTCAAACAGGGAGTCGGGAAGAGACCCAGTACTTC. Its protein is CASSQTGSREETQYF.